Listed below are T cell receptor beta chains from one sample, sequenced in a study of identical twins. Using its own MiXCR run on the 5' RACE reads, TCRdb lists one record per CDR3 protein. The repertoire holds some 630,000 distinct CDR3 sequences, with just over 7% as singletons. These same records also appear under a second study, on yellow fever vaccine responses in identical twins.

The sample was PBMCs. These receptors were obtained from a woman younger than 30 in good health. The CDR3 runs from the conserved cysteine through the conserved F or W. The D gene is left open where the match is weak.

V gene	D gene	CDR3 protein
TRBV5-1	NA	CASSLMTGTEAFF
TRBV5-1	TRBD2	CASSLGIGLADYEQFF
TRBV5-1	NA	CASTQGNTGELFF
TRBV5-1	NA	CASSLAGDNTGELFF
TRBV14	NA	CASSQGGVHQPQHF
TRBV20-1	NA	CCARDRAGSSTGELFF
TRBV12-3/TRBV12-4	TRBD2	CASRLGTSGRNEQFF
TRBV3-1	TRBD1	CASSQEQGLMGTNTEAFF
TRBV20-1	NA	CSARVSPGANVLTF
TRBV5-1	NA	CASSRRTPGPEAFF
TRBV29-1	TRBD1	CSVERPGQGSYEQYF
TRBV20-1	TRBD1	CSARDRVSNQPQHF
TRBV11-2	NA	CASSHEENTIYF
TRBV4-1	TRBD2	CASSASGTSDEQFF
TRBV20-1	TRBD2	CSARVAGSTDTQYF
TRBV10-3	TRBD2	CAISGGSYNEQFF
TRBV3-1	NA	CASSLGTLRGGYTF
TRBV5-1	NA	CASSSGQVDNSPLHF
TRBV20-1	NA	CSARRDPRGTGELFF
TRBV20-1	NA	CSARDPDRVGQETQYF